This T cell receptor (beta chain) was profiled in a study of shared T cell receptors in the human thymus. CDR3 length equals 15 residues. V was cut by 4 bases and J by 8 bases, with 23 bases left in between. The germline V gene encodes CDR1 SQVTM and CDR2 ANQGSEA. TCRdb's copy holds only in-frame clones and misses some; the assay was immunoSEQ multiplex PCR. The sample lists 700,000 or so clones, 70% to 90% occurring once. This sample also belongs to another study, concerning human thymus T cells. As reported in that work: Healthy Finnish infants undergoing corrective surgery for congenital heart defects provided the donor material. Thymic tissue was derived from resections collected during corrective heart surgery. What related research reported was that thymic repertoires overlapped highly among unrelated individuals.

The clonotype originates from a girl in the first two years of life with a congenital heart defect. The J gene is TRBJ1-1, the V gene TRBV29-1, with D uncertain. The sample consisted of thymocytes. This CDR3 reads CSVGRPARGLAEAFF. The DNA for the CDR3 is TGCAGCGTTGGTCGGCCAGCAAGAGGTCTAGCGGAAGCTTTCTTT.